This T cell receptor (beta chain) is drawn from a study of control samples from healthy donors and cancer patients. Here immunoSEQ multiplex PCR was the method, and the copy in TCRdb shows in-frame clones only, minus some. Among more than 70,000 clones listed, approximately 89% were seen once. Germline CDR1 is LNHDA and CDR2 is SQIVND (reference sequence). CDR3 length: 13 residues. Trimming pared 3 bases from V and 4 bases from J, leaving 9 bases between. The sequenced sample was blood. The V gene is TRBV19, the J gene TRBJ1-1; D is unresolved. The receptor was derived from a woman aged 25-40 years in good health. CDR3 DNA sequence: TGTGCCAGTAGTATGAAAGGGATCACTGAAGCTTTCTTT. Its translation: CASSMKGITEAFF.